One and the same sample provided the 15 T cell receptor beta chains below, sequenced in a study of blood T cells in healthy people across ages. Next came a second PCR, run for roughly 6 to 11 cycles, which used a sample-barcoded 5' primer along with a J-beta primer mix. TCRdb ran MiXCR on the 5' RACE reads and lists one entry per CDR3 protein. The sample carries hundreds of thousands of distinct CDR3 sequences, about half recorded once. Sequences were obtained from blood. The receptors were sampled from a man at least 80 years old in good health.

This clonotype appeared many times. The rearrangement uses TRBV5-5 and TRBJ2-4, with 8 bases identical to TRBD1. Germline-derived CDR1 and CDR2 are SGHKS and YYEKEE (reference sequence). The length of the CDR3 is 14 residues. V shed 5 bases and J 5 bases; nucleotides not matched to a gene: 6. This CDR3 is CASRKDRVQNIQYF. For the CDR3, the DNA is TGTGCCAGCAGAAAGGACAGGGTCCAAAACATTCAGTACTTC.

Many counts were recorded for this clonotype. The chain employs TRBV5-1 and TRBJ2-1, with 8 bases matching TRBD1. Germline values: CDR1 SGHRS, CDR2 YFSETQ. The CDR3 is 14 amino acids. V lost 4 bases to trimming and J lost 7 bases; unmatched junction nucleotides: 7. DNA for the CDR3: TGCGCCAGCAGCCCAGGGACAGGCCCGAATGAGCAGTTCTTC. It is translated as CASSPGTGPNEQFF.

There are many counts of this clonotype. CDR3 nucleotide sequence: TGTGCCAGCAGTCCAGTTCCCCCCCCAGATACGCAGTATTTT. Its translation is CASSPVPPPDTQYF. This chain joins TRBV5-6 and TRBJ2-3; D not certain. CDR1 and CDR2 (germline): SGHDT, YYEEEE. The CDR3 totals 14 residues. V shed 5 bases and J shed 4 bases, with 14 bases lying between them.

J is TRBJ2-7 and V is TRBV9; possible D gene TRBD2, 5 bases. Germline CDR1 is SGDLS and CDR2 is YYNGEE. The CDR3 is 13 residues long. V gave up 9 bases and J gave up 0 bases, with 13 bases separating them. CDR3: CANKGSDSYEQYF. CDR3 bases: TGTGCCAATAAGGGTAGCGACTCCTACGAGCAGTACTTC.

In this sample, this clonotype turned up a few times. The chain has TRBV2 and TRBJ2-3, with TRBD1 matching over 7 bases. V was pared by 6 bases and J by 0 bases, with 9 bases of the junction left unmatched. This CDR3 has 16 amino acids. Germline loops: CDR1 SNHLY, CDR2 FYNNEI. CDR3 bases: TGTGCCAGCAGCCCCTCGGGACAGATTAGCACAGATACGCAGTATTTT. This translates into CASSPSGQISTDTQYF.

The chain couples TRBV20-1 to TRBJ2-7; 7 bases line up with TRBD2. Germline CDR1 is DFQATT and CDR2 is SNEGSKA (reference sequence). The CDR3 is 14 amino acids. V lost 6 bases to trimming and J lost 7 bases; unmatched junction nucleotides: 15. CDR3 in DNA: TGCAGTGCCAAGGGGCGGGAGCCACAGAGAGAGCAGTACTTC. Protein: CSAKGREPQREQYF.

This clonotype was counted between two and nine times. It may be a read error: a sequence one base away is much more abundant. The chain uses TRBV29-1 and TRBJ1-2; D remains unclear. Germline CDR1 SQVTM, CDR2 ANQGSEA. The CDR3 length is 11 residues. V was cut by 7 bases and J by 6 bases, with 12 bases left in between. In nucleotides, the CDR3 is TGCAGCGGTGCTGGGGAGAATGGCTACACCTTC. The encoded protein is CSGAGENGYTF.

This chain connects TRBV7-2 to TRBJ2-1; 12 positions match TRBD2. This CDR3 comprises 15 residues. Germline CDR1 SGHTA, CDR2 FQGNSA. Trimming removed 4 bases from V and 7 bases from J; junction bases left unmatched: 5. Here the CDR3 reads CASSSSGGERNEQFF. The CDR3 bases are TGTGCCAGCAGCTCTAGCGGGGGGGAGAGGAATGAGCAGTTCTTC. Drawing the rest from reference TRBV7-2 and TRBJ2-1, the complete variable domain is GAGVSQSPSNKVTEKGKDVELRCDPISGHTALYWYRQSLGQGLEFLIYFQGNSAPDKSGLPSDRFSAERTGGSVSTLTIQRTQQEDSAVYLCASSSSGGERNEQFFGPGTRLTVL.

This clonotype was detected ten times or more. The rearrangement joins TRBV7-2 to TRBJ1-2; 7 bases agree with TRBD1. The CDR3 extends over 13 amino acids. Germline values: CDR1 SGHTA, CDR2 FQGNSA. V lost 5 bases and J lost 1; bases outside the gene matches: 1. As DNA, the CDR3 is TGTGCCAGCAGCAACAGGGGTAACTATGGCTACACCTTC. It translates to CASSNRGNYGYTF.

CDR3 sequence: CASKHPRRSLYEQYF. CDR3 DNA sequence: TGTGCCAGCAAGCATCCGCGGCGTTCCCTCTACGAGCAGTACTTC. The chain employs TRBV2 and TRBJ2-7, with no clear D. Germline V lookup: CDR1 SNHLY, CDR2 FYNNEI. This CDR3 has 15 amino acids. V gave up 7 bases and J gave up 3 bases, with 19 bases separating them.

This clonotype was counted a few times. The chain employs TRBV28 and TRBJ2-7; 7 bases align to TRBD2. V was pared by 8 bases and J by 4 bases, with 8 bases of the junction left unmatched. This CDR3 region has 13 residues. In germline, CDR1 is MDHEN, CDR2 SYDVKM. The CDR3 coding sequence is TGTGCCAGCGTGGGAGGGAACCGGTACGAGCAGTACTTC. Its translation is CASVGGNRYEQYF.

This clonotype was seen more than once but under ten times. V is TRBV6-1 and J is TRBJ2-1; D gene uncertain. Trimming cost V 1 base and J 4 bases, with 8 bases left between them. Germline loops: CDR1 MNHNS, CDR2 SASEGT. This CDR3 is 14 amino acids long. The CDR3 here is CASSEGSMYNEQFF. CDR3 bases: TGTGCCAGCAGTGAAGGGTCGATGTACAATGAGCAGTTCTTC.

This chain uses TRBV12-3 or TRBV12-4 with TRBJ2-7; tentative D call: TRBD2 (5 bases). The ends were cut back, 5 bases at V and 4 bases at J, with 15 bases in the middle. The CDR3 covers 14 residues. The CDR3 coding sequence is TGTGCCAGCAGTCTCGGGTCGAGGGCTTACGAGCAGTACTTC. It yields the protein CASSLGSRAYEQYF.

This clonotype was seen a handful of times. The chain has TRBV13 and TRBJ2-3, with D possibly TRBD2 on 6 matching bases. V was shortened by 5 bases and J by 7 bases, with 19 bases between the two germline ends. CDR1 PRHDT and CDR2 FYEKMQ come from the germline V gene (reference sequence). The CDR3 contains 15 residues. The CDR3 nucleotides are TGTGCCAGCAGCAAAAGCGGGTCCTTGTTGTATACGCAGTATTTT. As protein: CASSKSGSLLYTQYF.

This clonotype was picked up a small number of times. V is TRBV7-2 and J is TRBJ2-7; D is perhaps TRBD2 (6 bases). The germline gives CDR1 SGHTA, CDR2 FQGNSA. The CDR3 is made up of 15 amino acids. Trimming took 2 bases from V and 3 from J, leaving 14 bases between them. CDR3 bases: TGTGCCAGCAGCTTACTAGCGATGTCTGGCTACGAGCAGTACTTC. It encodes CASSLLAMSGYEQYF.